The clone carrying this T cell receptor beta chain came up a few times. TCRdb itself ran the 5' RACE reads through MiXCR, one entry per CDR3 protein. The sample includes approximately 160,000 distinct CDR3 sequences, approximately 9.7% of them seen just once. This sample is drawn from a study of T cells after yellow fever vaccination. J gave up 4 bases and V 3 bases, and 4 bases lay outside the gene matches. CDR3 length equals 16 residues. Looked up from germline, CDR1 is SGHVS and CDR2 is FQNEAQ. This TCR was sampled from a man between 18 and 35 years old who received the YFV17D yellow fever vaccine. The chain links TRBV7-8 to TRBJ2-2; TRBD1 aligns across 11 bases. The input for sequencing was CD8+ T cells sorted from PBMCs, taken 45 days after the yellow fever booster vaccination. The CDR3 sequence: CASSFGTGGFTGELFF. For the CDR3, the DNA is TGTGCCAGCAGCTTTGGGACAGGGGGGTTCACCGGGGAGCTGTTTTTT.